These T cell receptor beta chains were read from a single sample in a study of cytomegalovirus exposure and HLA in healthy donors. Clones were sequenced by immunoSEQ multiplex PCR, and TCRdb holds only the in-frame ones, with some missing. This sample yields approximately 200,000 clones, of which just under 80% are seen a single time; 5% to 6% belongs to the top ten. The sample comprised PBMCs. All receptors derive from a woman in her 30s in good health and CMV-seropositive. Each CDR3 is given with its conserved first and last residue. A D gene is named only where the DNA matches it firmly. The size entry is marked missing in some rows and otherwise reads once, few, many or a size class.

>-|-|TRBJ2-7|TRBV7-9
TGTGCCAGCAGCCCAATTTCCGAGGGCTGGTACGAGCAGTACTTC
CASSPISEGWYEQYF
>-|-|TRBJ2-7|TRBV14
TGTGCCAGCAGCCCAGACGTGTGGAGCTCCTACGAGCAGTACTTC
CASSPDVWSSYEQYF
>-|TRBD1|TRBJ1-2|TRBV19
TGTGCCAGTAGTATATCCACGCGACAGGGCTTCGCCTTC
CASSISTRQGFAF
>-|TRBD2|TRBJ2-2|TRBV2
TGTGCCATAGTAGCGGGAGGTTGGACCGGGGAGCTGTTTTTT
CAIVAGGWTGELFF
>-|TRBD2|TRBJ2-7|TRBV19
TGTGCCAGTAGTAAAGGACTAGCGGGAGAGGTACCCTACGAGCAGTACTTC
CASSKGLAGEVPYEQYF
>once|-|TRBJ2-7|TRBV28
TGTGCCAGCAGTTTTATGCAGGGTTCGATCGACGAGCAGTACTTC
CASSFMQGSIDEQYF
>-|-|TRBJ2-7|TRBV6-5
TGTGCCAGCCTTTCCGACAGGACCTACGAGCAGTACTTC
CASLSDRTYEQYF
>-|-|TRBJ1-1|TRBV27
TGTGCCAGCAGTTTTCAGGGTGGTGTGAACACTGAAGCTTTCTTT
CASSFQGGVNTEAFF
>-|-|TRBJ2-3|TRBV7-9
TGTGCCAGCAGCCCCGGCCGGGAGCAGTATTTT
CASSPGREQYF
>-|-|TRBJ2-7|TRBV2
TGTGCCAGCACGTCCTCGGAGATCTACGAGCAGTACTTC
CASTSSEIYEQYF
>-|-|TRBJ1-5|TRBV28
TGTGCCAGCAGCCAGGGTCTTCAGCCCCAGCATTTT
CASSQGLQPQHF
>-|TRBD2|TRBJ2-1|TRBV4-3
TGCGCCAGCAGCCAAGATTTAGCGGGGCCGCACAATGAGCAGTTCTTC
CASSQDLAGPHNEQFF
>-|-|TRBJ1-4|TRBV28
TGTGCCAGCACAGGGGTTAATGAAAAACTGTTTTTT
CASTGVNEKLFF
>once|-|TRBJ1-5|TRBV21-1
TGTGCCAGCAGGCCTGCCGGGGGAGGTCAGCCCCAGCATTTT
CASRPAGGGQPQHF
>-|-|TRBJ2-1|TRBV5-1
TGCGCCAGCAGCTTGAGGGGTGAGCAGTTCTTC
CASSLRGEQFF
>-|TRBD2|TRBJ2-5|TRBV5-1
TGCGCCAGCAGCTTGGCACTAGCGAATCAAGAGACCCAGTACTTC
CASSLALANQETQYF
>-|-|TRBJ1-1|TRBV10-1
TGCGCCAGCAGTGAGTTGGCAGGGGTACGCACTGAAGCTTTCTTT
CASSELAGVRTEAFF
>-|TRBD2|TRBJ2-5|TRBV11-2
TGTGCCAGCAGCTCGGGACTAGCGGGGCAAGAGACCCAGTACTTC
CASSSGLAGQETQYF
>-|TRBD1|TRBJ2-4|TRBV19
TGTGCCAGTAGGGAAGACAGGGCATCATCCAAAAACATTCAGTACTTC
CASREDRASSKNIQYF
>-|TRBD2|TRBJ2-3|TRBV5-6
TGTGCCAGCAGCTTGTACGCTAGCGGGAGTACAGATACGCAGTATTTT
CASSLYASGSTDTQYF
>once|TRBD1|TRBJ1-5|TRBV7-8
TGTGCCAGCAGCTTAGGAAACAGGGGAGGTATTGAAAGCAATCAGCCCCAGCATTTT
CASSLGNRGGIESNQPQHF
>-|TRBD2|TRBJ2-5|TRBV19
TGTGCCAGTAGTATCGGGGGGGCCCCAGAGACCCAGTACTTC
CASSIGGAPETQYF
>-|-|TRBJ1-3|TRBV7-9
TGTGCCAGCAGCCCCTACTCTGGAAACACCATATATTTT
CASSPYSGNTIYF
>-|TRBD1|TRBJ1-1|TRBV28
TGTGCCAGCAAATACAGGGGGCTTAAAGCTTTCTTT
CASKYRGLKAFF
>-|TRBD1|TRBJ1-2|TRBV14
TGTGCCAGCAGCCAAGGACAGGGGGCGCGGTCTGGCTACACCTTC
CASSQGQGARSGYTF
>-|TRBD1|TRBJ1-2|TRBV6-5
TGTGCCAGCAGTTACTCGGACAGGAACTATGGCTACACCTTC
CASSYSDRNYGYTF
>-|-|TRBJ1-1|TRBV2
TGTGCCAGCAGTGGCGGGCTGAACACTGAAGCTTTCTTT
CASSGGLNTEAFF
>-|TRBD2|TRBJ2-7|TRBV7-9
TGTGCCAGCAGCAAGACTAGCGGGAGGGGTGAGCAGTACTTC
CASSKTSGRGEQYF
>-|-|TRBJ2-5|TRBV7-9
TGTGCCAGCAGCTTAGAGTTCGGGGGGCTAGAGACCCAGTACTTC
CASSLEFGGLETQYF
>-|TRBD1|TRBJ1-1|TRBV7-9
TGTGCCAGCAGCTTAAAGGGACAGGATAACACTGAAGCTTTCTTT
CASSLKGQDNTEAFF
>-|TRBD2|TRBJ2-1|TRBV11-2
TGTGCCAGCAGCCCAGGATCGGGGGGTACCTACAATGAGCAGTTCTTC
CASSPGSGGTYNEQFF
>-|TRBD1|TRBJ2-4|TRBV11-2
TGTGCCAGCAGCTTAGGGTTGAGGGGGCGAGGCAAAAACATTCAGTACTTC
CASSLGLRGRGKNIQYF
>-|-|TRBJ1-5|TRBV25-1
TGTGCCAGCAGTGAATCAGGGATCTGGCAGCCCCAGCATTTT
CASSESGIWQPQHF
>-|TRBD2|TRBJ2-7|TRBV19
TGTGCCAGTAGTATAGGACTAGCGGACTACGAGCAGTACTTC
CASSIGLADYEQYF
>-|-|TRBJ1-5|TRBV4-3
TGCGCCAGCAGCCAAGCCCGCGGTCCCAATCAGCCCCAGCATTTT
CASSQARGPNQPQHF
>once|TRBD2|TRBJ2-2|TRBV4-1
TGCGCCAGCAGCCAAGATCCTCCTCACGGGAGGGGGTTTTTGAACACCGGGGAGCTGTTTTTT
CASSQDPPHGRGFLNTGELFF
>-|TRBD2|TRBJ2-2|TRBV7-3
TGTGCCAGCAGGAGACTAGCGGGAAGCAACACCGGGGAGCTGTTTTTT
CASRRLAGSNTGELFF
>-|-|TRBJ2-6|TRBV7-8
TGTGCCAGCAGCTTAGCCCCAGGTGAGGGGGCTGGGGCCAACGTCCTGACTTTC
CASSLAPGEGAGANVLTF
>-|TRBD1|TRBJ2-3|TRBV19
TGTGCCAGTAGTATAGGACAGGGGGTCGCAGATACGCAGTATTTT
CASSIGQGVADTQYF
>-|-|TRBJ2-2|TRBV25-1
TGTGCCAGCAACCCGGGACATATGAACACCGGGGAGCTGTTTTTT
CASNPGHMNTGELFF
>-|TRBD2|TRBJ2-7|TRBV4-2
TGTGCCAGCAGCCAGGACCTGACTAGCATCTACGAGCAGTACTTC
CASSQDLTSIYEQYF
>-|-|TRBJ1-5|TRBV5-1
TGCGCCAGCAGCTTGGTGTCAGGAAGCAATCAGCCCCAGCATTTT
CASSLVSGSNQPQHF
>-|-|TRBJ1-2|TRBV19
TGTGCCAGTACAAGTATGGGAAAGGGAGGAGAAGGCTACACCTTC
CASTSMGKGGEGYTF
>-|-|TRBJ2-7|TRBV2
TGTGCCAGCAGTGGTCGGCGGGATTATACCTACGAGCAGTACTTC
CASSGRRDYTYEQYF
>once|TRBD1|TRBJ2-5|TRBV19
TGTGCCAGTAGTATTGTCGCAGGGGGCTTCTCAGAGACCCAGTACTTC
CASSIVAGGFSETQYF
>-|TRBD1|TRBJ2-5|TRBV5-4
TGTGCCAGCAGCTTGGGGGACAGGGGACAAGAGACCCAGTACTTC
CASSLGDRGQETQYF
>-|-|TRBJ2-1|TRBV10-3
TGTGCCATCAGTTGGGCGACGGACAATGAGCAGTTCTTC
CAISWATDNEQFF
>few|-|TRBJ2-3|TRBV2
TGTGCCAGCAGTCCTATCAGGGTAGGAGGCACAGATACGCAGTATTTT
CASSPIRVGGTDTQYF
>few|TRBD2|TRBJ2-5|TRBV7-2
TGTGCCAGCAGCTTAGCTGGGGGTTTCGGGCTAGCGGGGGGGGACGGGGAGACCCAGTACTTC
CASSLAGGFGLAGGDGETQYF
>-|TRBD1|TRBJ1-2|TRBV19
TGTGCCAGTACCAGGGGGGAATCGGGCTACACCTTC
CASTRGESGYTF
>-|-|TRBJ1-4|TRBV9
TGTGCCAGCAGCGTAGGGTCGGGGTTAGGGCGAAAACTGTTTTTT
CASSVGSGLGRKLFF